This T cell receptor beta chain is drawn from a study of T cells in Graves' hyperthyroidism and ophthalmopathy. On the study more broadly: Prior to any treatment, at the point of initial diagnosis, peripheral blood was collected.

Clinicians diagnosed patients from clinical symptoms, serum thyroxine and TRAb, thyroid ultrasound and orbital computed tomography. Researchers amplified the TCR beta CDR3 regions from RNA transcripts. TCR CDR3 underwent first-round RT-PCR with the HTBI primer set. TCRdb processed the multiplex PCR reads anew with MiXCR; each CDR3 protein has one entry. Counted here are about 760,000 distinct CDR3 sequences, under 45% occurring once; the ten biggest clones make up less than 40%. The CDR3 is 16 amino acids. Germline assignment: CDR1 SGHRS and CDR2 YFSETQ. The chain links TRBV5-1 to TRBJ2-7; 11 nucleotides line up with TRBD2. The J call may be wrong; the DNA end is better matched by TRBJ2-1. The TCR comes from a woman between 35 and 50 years old with Graves' hyperthyroidism. The sequenced sample consisted of blood. The CDR3 nucleotides read TGCGCCAGCAGCTCGACTAGCGGGACCTCCTACAATGAGCAGTTCTTC. This translates into CASSSTSGTSYNEQFF.